The next 16 T cell receptor beta chains were all read from a single sample in a study of regulatory T cells in long-lasting Graves disease (dated by TCRdb to the early 2020s). The method was multiplex PCR. Sequencing instrument: Illumina HiSeq 4000. TCR beta libraries were built with iRepertoire HTBI primers and Arm-PCR amplification of CDR3 regions. Through fastp at Q25 and MiXCR, TCRdb rebuilt clones from the public reads, retaining in-frame beta chains. Rows are unified per CDR3 protein, each entry keeping the most common DNA and genes. The table for this sample lists a few hundred thousand distinct CDR3 sequences; around 23% of them were counted only once. The ten largest make up around a quarter of the sample. Read against the paper, the sample's time point label means: persistent/refractory GD, antithyroid drugs over 5 years with positive TRAb. For both TCR sequencing and RNA sequencing, RNA was extracted from PBMCs using TRIzol.

Specimen: peripheral blood mononuclear cells (PBMCs), collected when the disease was refractory, from a patient treated with antithyroid drugs. Every receptor here comes from a woman aged 40 to 49 with Graves disease. Donor details come from another sample of the same person, matched by shared clones.

This clonotype came up many times. The CDR3 nucleotides read TGTGCCAGCAGTTACTCGACGGTGGTGCCCCAGCATTTT. Translation gives CASSYSTVVPQHF. V and J are TRBV6-5 and TRBJ1-5; no clear D. This CDR3 has 13 residues. Trimming took off 0 bases at V and 9 bases at J, with 9 bases between the two ends. Germline V CDR1 and CDR2: MNHEY, SVGAGI.

In this sample, this clonotype turned up many times. This chain connects TRBV2 to TRBJ2-2; a weak D match, TRBD2 (6 bases). Trimming removed 6 bases from V and 4 bases from J, with 18 bases in between. This CDR3 spans 16 amino acids. Germline V lookup: CDR1 SNHLY, CDR2 FYNNEI. This chain's CDR3 is CASREGLSSGTGELFF. CDR3 nucleotide sequence: TGTGCCAGCAGGGAGGGGTTATCCAGTGGCACCGGGGAGCTGTTTTTT.

At least ten counts were recorded for this clonotype. The chain combines TRBV28 with TRBJ1-2, with a possible D match to TRBD1 (6 bases). This CDR3 is 14 amino acids long. Germline CDR1 and CDR2: MDHEN and SYDVKM. V was clipped by 4 bases and J by 3 bases, with 12 bases between them. Here the CDR3 reads CASSSTDSYYGYTF. In DNA form, the CDR3 reads TGTGCCAGCAGTTCAACGGACAGTTACTATGGCTACACCTTC.

This chain uses TRBV27 with TRBJ1-1; D is uncertain. Trimming pared 5 bases from V and 0 bases from J, leaving 13 bases between. This CDR3 contains 15 residues. Germline V gives CDR1 MNHEY, CDR2 SMNVEV (reference sequence). CDR3: CASSPRTAMNTEAFF. The CDR3 nucleotides are TGTGCCAGCAGTCCCCGGACTGCTATGAACACTGAAGCTTTCTTT.

The chain combines TRBV5-1 with TRBJ2-2; 7 bases map to TRBD2. CDR3 length equals 17 residues. V shed 0 bases, J shed 7 bases, and the junction held 12 bases outside the gene matches. Germline V gene lookup returns CDR1 SGHRS and CDR2 YFSETQ. The DNA for the CDR3 is TGCGCCAGCAGCTTGGAGCGGTCTAGCGGTGAGGGCGGGGAGCTGTTTTTT. Translation gives CASSLERSSGEGGELFF.

At least ten counts were recorded for this clonotype. Written as DNA, the CDR3 is TGCAGTGCTAGAGGGTCAGGCCACAGTGGGAGCCCCTGGGGAGAGACCCAGTACTTC. Protein sequence: CSARGSGHSGSPWGETQYF. The genes are TRBV20-1 and TRBJ2-5; possible D gene TRBD2, 5 bases. V lost 1 base, J lost 4 bases, and 28 bases lay in between. This CDR3 has 19 amino acids. Germline V CDR1 and CDR2: DFQATT, SNEGSKA (reference sequence).

A few counts support this clonotype. The chain links TRBV12-5 to TRBJ2-2, with 7 bases identical to TRBD2. CDR1 and CDR2 from the germline V gene are LGHNT and FRNRAP. Losses at the gene ends were 6 bases for V and 5 bases for J; bases not matched to a gene: 3. This CDR3 contains 13 residues. The CDR3 protein is CASGLAVTGELFF. CDR3 bases: TGTGCTAGTGGGCTAGCGGTTACCGGGGAGCTGTTTTTT.

The rearrangement links TRBV28 to TRBJ2-1, with 13 bases matching TRBD2. CDR1 MDHEN and CDR2 SYDVKM come from the germline V gene. V lost 5 bases and J lost 8; bases outside the gene matches: 9. CDR3 length: 16 amino acids. CDR3 DNA: TGTGCCAGCAGTCCAAAGACTAGCGGGAGGTCTGATGAGCAGTTCTTC. It encodes CASSPKTSGRSDEQFF.

This clonotype was found many times. This rearrangement joins TRBV6-1 to TRBJ2-7, with 11 bases that match TRBD1. The CDR3 is made up of 14 amino acids. The germline V gene encodes CDR1 MNHNS and CDR2 SASEGT. Trimming cost V 9 bases and J 2 bases; bases outside gene matches: 6. This CDR3 is CARTPGQGAYEQYF. In nucleotides, the CDR3 is TGTGCCAGGACGCCGGGACAGGGGGCCTACGAGCAGTACTTC.

At least ten counts were recorded for this clonotype. The genes are TRBV27 and TRBJ1-2; D gene ambiguous. This CDR3 has 14 amino acids. Trimming stripped 7 bases from V and 4 bases from J, with 16 bases between. The germline V gene has CDR1 MNHEY and CDR2 SMNVEV (reference sequence). The CDR3 reads CASTDSDGSYGYTF. CDR3 DNA sequence: TGTGCCAGCACGGACTCGGACGGGTCCTATGGCTACACCTTC.

The V gene is TRBV4-1, the J gene TRBJ2-7; no clear D gene. Per germline, CDR1 MGHRA and CDR2 YSYEKL. The CDR3 totals 15 residues. V dropped 1 base and J dropped 4 bases, with 14 bases sitting between them. The CDR3 protein is CASSQASGPLYEQYF. The CDR3, as DNA: TGCGCCAGCAGCCAAGCCTCGGGCCCTCTATACGAGCAGTACTTC.

In its sample, this clonotype was seen many times. The chain employs TRBV20-1 and TRBJ1-1; unclear D gene. Germline lookup yields CDR1 DFQATT and CDR2 SNEGSKA (reference sequence). Trimming pared 6 bases from V and 4 bases from J, leaving 12 bases between. The CDR3 length is 12 residues. CDR3 residues: CSADGRSTEAFF. The CDR3 nucleotides are TGCAGTGCCGATGGACGCAGCACTGAAGCTTTCTTT.

CDR3 amino acids: CSVRKGEVGGQDTQYF. CDR3 nucleotides: TGCAGCGTCCGTAAAGGGGAGGTCGGGGGACAGGATACGCAGTATTTT. The chain recombines TRBV29-1 with TRBJ2-3; D may be TRBD1 (7 bases). V lost 6 bases and J lost 6, with 25 bases in between. This CDR3 contains 16 residues. Germline loops: CDR1 SQVTM, CDR2 ANQGSEA.

The DNA of the CDR3 is TGCAGTGCTAGCGGCCTGGAGACCCAGTACTTC. This gives the protein CSASGLETQYF. The V call is TRBV20-1, the J call TRBJ2-5; D gene unclear. In germline, CDR1 is DFQATT, CDR2 SNEGSKA (reference sequence). The V and J ends lost 3 bases and 5 bases respectively, with 7 bases between them. The CDR3 has 11 residues.

V gene TRBV6-2 or TRBV6-3 combines with J gene TRBJ2-2; 10 bases match TRBD2. Germline lookup yields CDR1 MNHEY and CDR2 SVGEGT. Trimming removed 4 bases from V and 3 bases from J; junction bases left unmatched: 8. The CDR3 length is 17 residues. The CDR3 coding sequence is TGTGCCAGCAGTTTTCTAGCGGGAGAGGTTTACACCGGGGAGCTGTTTTTT. It codes for CASSFLAGEVYTGELFF.

The table lists this clonotype with many counts. The rearrangement uses TRBV19 and TRBJ1-2, with D perhaps matching TRBD1 (6 bases). CDR3 length equals 16 residues. The V and J ends lost 5 bases and 4 bases respectively, with 20 bases between them. Germline lookup yields CDR1 LNHDA and CDR2 SQIVND (reference sequence). This chain's CDR3 is CASSAPLSQGRYGYTF. The CDR3 nucleotides are TGTGCCAGTAGTGCCCCCCTAAGCCAGGGGCGCTATGGCTACACCTTC.